Listed here is a single TCR beta chain. Antigen: not known. The sample is drawn from a study of shared clonotypes between healthy human individuals. Whole-study context: Sampling drew on donors who were a couple of women and a few men aged 18 to 49.

Deep level was the assay's run setting. Repertoires were generated with immunoSEQ multiplex PCR, while TCRdb's copy carries only in-frame clones and drops some. The table lists about 2.3 million clones, under 95% of them singletons. General study points: On the whole, naive subsets had larger estimated richness than memory subsets had. Sorted-subset sequencing was shown by rarefaction to be incomplete despite large depth.

V shed 6 bases and J shed 8 bases, with 16 bases lying between them. Germline values: CDR1 SQVTM, CDR2 ANQGSEA. The CDR3 loop spans 12 amino acids. The specimen sequenced was naive CD4+ T cells from PBMCs. Subset denoted: CD45RA+ positively selected. The chain links TRBV29-1 to TRBJ1-2; a possible D gene is TRBD1 (6 bases). The TCR was taken from a man aged 18 to 29 in good health. Some clones in this sample may be carry-over from other donors' samples. The CDR3 loop reads CSVGRTDEGYTF. The CDR3 DNA is TGCAGCGTCGGTCGGACAGACGAAGGCTACACCTTC. Filled out from reference TRBV29-1 and TRBJ1-2, the complete variable domain reads SAVISQKPSRDICQRGTSLTIQCQVDSQVTMMFWYRQQPGQSLTLIATANQGSEATYESGFVIDKFPISRPNLTFSTLTVSNMSPEDSSIYLCSVGRTDEGYTFGSGTRLTVV.